This is a list of T cell receptor beta chains from one sample in a study of T cells in Graves' hyperthyroidism and ophthalmopathy. TCRdb reprocessed the multiplex PCR reads with MiXCR, giving one entry per CDR3 protein. The sample consists of about 710,000 distinct CDR3 sequences, about 15% of them appearing once. Sequences were obtained from blood. The receptor set was obtained from a man younger than 30 with Graves' hyperthyroidism. CDR3s include the opening cysteine and the closing phenylalanine or tryptophan. Each record gives: J gene, clone size, V gene, D gene, CDR3 protein, CDR3 DNA. The D gene is left open where the match is weak. The listing skips clone size in some rows; elsewhere it reads once, few, many or a size class.

TRBJ2-7,many,TRBV18,TRBD1,CASSLGTVDEQYF,TGTGCCAGCTCACTTGGGACAGTGGACGAGCAGTACTTC
TRBJ2-2,.,TRBV7-6,.,CASRPRGFGELFF,TGTGCCAGCAGGCCTCGAGGGTTCGGGGAGCTGTTTTTT
TRBJ1-1,.,TRBV30,TRBD1,CAWREQGAGTEAFF,TGTGCCTGGAGGGAACAGGGGGCTGGAACTGAAGCTTTCTTT
TRBJ1-2,many,TRBV18,TRBD1,CAGRTGGDYGYTF,TGTGCCGGACGGACAGGGGGTGACTATGGCTACACCTTC
TRBJ2-5,many,TRBV24-1,.,CATSSSGAQETQYF,TGTGCCACCAGTAGTTCAGGGGCACAAGAGACCCAGTACTTC
TRBJ1-3,.,TRBV15,TRBD1,CATSRRARGHHIYF,TGTGCCACCAGCAGACGCGCCAGGGGGCATCACATATATTTT
TRBJ2-3,few,TRBV6-1,TRBD2,CASIRVVAGGRTDTQYF,TGTGCCAGCATAAGGGTGGTAGCGGGAGGGCGTACAGATACGCAGTATTTT
TRBJ1-5,few,TRBV2,.,CASSRVNQPQHF,TGTGCCAGCAGTCGGGTAAATCAGCCCCAGCATTTT
TRBJ2-5,.,TRBV7-3,TRBD2,CASSKSSGIRETQYF,TGTGCCAGCAGCAAGTCTAGCGGCATTCGGGAGACCCAGTACTTC
TRBJ2-1,few,TRBV28,TRBD1,CASSLGQGAGGGEQFF,TGTGCCAGCAGCCTGGGACAGGGGGCGGGAGGGGGTGAGCAGTTCTTC
TRBJ2-5,many,TRBV12-3/TRBV12-4,.,CASSLSYQQETQYF,TGTGCCAGCAGTTTATCGTACCAGCAAGAGACCCAGTACTTC
TRBJ1-1,few,TRBV6-5,.,CASSYEGGGTEAFF,TGTGCCAGCAGTTACGAAGGGGGAGGCACTGAAGCTTTCTTT
TRBJ1-1,.,TRBV29-1,.,CSACRVMNTEAFF,TGCAGCGCCTGCAGGGTTATGAACACTGAAGCTTTCTTT
TRBJ2-2,few,TRBV7-2,.,CASSHRTATTGELFF,TGTGCCAGCAGCCACAGGACAGCAACCACCGGGGAGCTGTTTTTT
TRBJ1-2,.,TRBV10-3,.,CAISDALLAAEGGYTF,TGTGCCATCAGTGATGCCCTTTTGGCGGCTGAGGGGGGCTACACCTTC
TRBJ2-7,many,TRBV6-2/TRBV6-3,.,CASTMTGAYEQYF,TGTGCCAGCACGATGACAGGAGCCTACGAGCAGTACTTC
TRBJ2-3,few,TRBV5-1,.,CASSLASAGTDTQYF,TGCGCCAGCAGCTTGGCCTCGGCGGGAACAGATACGCAGTATTTT
TRBJ1-5,few,TRBV30,.,CAWSLGDNQPQHF,TGTGCCTGGAGTTTAGGGGACAATCAGCCCCAGCATTTT
TRBJ2-7,many,TRBV6-1,TRBD2,CATYLGLADEKYEQYF,TGTGCCACCTACCTTGGACTAGCGGACGAAAAATACGAGCAGTACTTC
TRBJ1-1,many,TRBV6-6,.,CASSYVQDGYTEAFF,TGTGCCAGCAGTTACGTCCAGGACGGATACACTGAAGCTTTCTTT
TRBJ2-7,few,TRBV2,.,CASSERQGNYEQYF,TGTGCCAGCAGTGAGAGGCAGGGCAACTACGAGCAGTACTTC
TRBJ1-5,.,TRBV18,.,CASSPRAQGLGNQPQHF,TGTGCCAGCTCACCACGGGCCCAGGGACTCGGCAATCAGCCCCAGCATTTT
TRBJ2-7,few,TRBV28,.,CASSFGSGEAYEQYF,TGTGCCAGCAGTTTTGGTAGCGGAGAGGCCTACGAGCAGTACTTC
TRBJ2-1,few,TRBV7-2,.,CASSLAGRGWNEQFF,TGTGCCAGCAGCTTAGCGGGCAGGGGATGGAATGAGCAGTTCTTC
TRBJ2-1,few,TRBV14,.,CASSQGQGGSYNEQFF,TGTGCCAGCAGCCAAGGACAGGGAGGCTCCTACAATGAGCAGTTCTTC
TRBJ2-7,many,TRBV20-1,TRBD1,CSAGRTGDSLYEQYF,TGCAGTGCGGGACGGACAGGGGACTCCCTCTACGAGCAGTACTTC
TRBJ1-5,.,TRBV4-1,.,CASSRRGVLVQPQHF,TGCGCCAGCAGCCGGAGGGGCGTTTTGGTGCAGCCCCAGCATTTT
TRBJ2-5,.,TRBV20-1,.,CSAREAPGKTQYF,TGCAGTGCTAGAGAAGCGCCAGGGAAGACCCAGTACTTC